The 7 T cell receptor beta chains below were found in one sample sequenced in a study of cytomegalovirus exposure and HLA in healthy donors. PCR amplification relied on 60 Vbeta primers (plus 13 Jbeta primers). TCRdb keeps only in-frame clones here, not all; method: immunoSEQ multiplex PCR. Here the sample spans roughly 180,000 clones, over 80% being singletons. Material: PBMCs. The receptors here all came from a boy between 2 and 10 years old in good health and CMV-seronegative.

This chain connects TRBV5-5 to TRBJ1-4; D not resolved. In germline, CDR1 is SGHKS, CDR2 YYEKEE (reference sequence). Deletions cut 6 bases from V and 5 bases from J, with 8 bases between. CDR3 size: 12 residues. CDR3 in DNA: TGTGCCAGCACCACTCGGAATGAAAAACTGTTTTTT. This encodes CASTTRNEKLFF.

The gene calls are TRBV13 and TRBJ2-1, with 11 positions matching TRBD2. Germline loops: CDR1 PRHDT, CDR2 FYEKMQ (reference sequence). The CDR3 extends over 16 amino acids. V lost 5 bases and J lost 4; bases outside the gene matches: 7. The CDR3 loop reads CASSRDGTSGYNEQFF. The CDR3 coding sequence is TGTGCCAGCAGCCGGGATGGGACTAGCGGTTACAATGAGCAGTTCTTC.

J is TRBJ1-2 and V is TRBV15, with D possibly TRBD1 on 5 matching bases. The CDR3 is 12 amino acids. Between the trimmed V and J ends, which lost 4 bases and 4 bases, there was a span of 7 bases. Looked up from germline, CDR1 is LNHNV and CDR2 is YYDKDF (reference sequence). The CDR3 region is CATSMGGYGYTF. The CDR3 region has the DNA TGTGCCACCAGCATGGGGGGCTATGGCTACACCTTC.

This clone was observed once. This chain links TRBV21-1 with TRBJ2-5; the table's D gene call, TRBD1, was not cross checked with the DNA. TRBV21-1 corresponds to a pseudogene. The CDR3 runs to 15 residues. CDR3 residues: CASNSHRTGRQTQYF. In DNA form, the CDR3 reads TGTGCCAGCAACAGTCATCGGACAGGGAGGCAGACCCAGTACTTC.

This clone was observed once. The chain is built from TRBV7-2 and TRBJ1-4; no definite D call. Germline V gives CDR1 SGHTA, CDR2 FQGNSA. V gave up 2 bases and J gave up 7 bases, with 11 bases separating them. The CDR3 has 14 residues. The DNA of the CDR3 is TGTGCCAGCAGCTTACCGACTAGCGGTGAAAAACTGTTTTTT. Its protein is CASSLPTSGEKLFF.

The J gene is TRBJ2-3, the V gene TRBV5-8; no clear D. Between the trimmed V and J ends, which lost 4 bases and 4 bases, there was a span of 16 bases. The CDR3 consists of 15 residues. CDR1 is SGHTS, CDR2 YDEGEE, per germline. Here the CDR3 reads CASSHQIRGADTQYF. DNA of the CDR3: TGTGCCAGCAGCCACCAAATTCGCGGCGCAGATACGCAGTATTTT.

This clone showed up just once. This chain connects TRBV5-1 to TRBJ1-2; TRBD1 agrees at 7 bases. V lost 4 bases and J lost 8; bases outside the gene matches: 5. This CDR3 is 12 amino acids long. Germline loops: CDR1 SGHRS, CDR2 YFSETQ. CDR3 region: CASSPGTEGYTF. In DNA, the CDR3 is TGCGCCAGCAGCCCCGGGACAGAAGGCTACACCTTC.